These 16 T cell receptor beta chains originate from one sample sequenced in a study of blood T cell repertoires in COVID-19. The repertoire was sequenced with immunoSEQ multiplex PCR; TCRdb's copy has only in-frame clones and lacks some. Altogether 87,000 or so clones are present, roughly 86% being singletons, with the ten largest covering around 7%. Sequencing was done on a sample of peripheral blood. Receptor source: a human donor with acute or convalescent COVID-19. The donor label of this sample is uncertain.

The gene calls are TRBV4-3 and TRBJ2-7, with TRBD1 matching 11 bases. Trimming removed 4 bases from V and 0 bases from J; junction bases left unmatched: 8. The CDR3 is 17 residues long. Germline V CDR1 and CDR2: LGHNA, YSLEER. The CDR3 DNA reads as TGCGCCAGCAGCCCGGGGGACAGGGGGTCCCTCTCCTACGAGCAGTACTTC. Translating gives CASSPGDRGSLSYEQYF.

The chain links TRBV1 to TRBJ1-1. TRBV1 is assigned pseudogene status. The CDR3 runs 16 residues. The CDR3 protein is CTSSQEDWPKEAEAFF. DNA of the CDR3: TGCACCAGCAGCCAAGAAGACTGGCCTAAAGAGGCTGAAGCTTTCTTT.

The CDR3: CASSLAGENYGYTF. In nucleotides, the CDR3 is TGCGCCAGCAGCTTGGCCGGGGAGAACTATGGCTACACCTTC. The chain joins TRBV5-1 to TRBJ1-2; no clear D. This CDR3 is built from 14 residues. The V end lost 0 bases, the J end lost 2 bases, and 8 bases lay between the germline ends. Germline V CDR1 and CDR2: SGHRS, YFSETQ.

This chain connects TRBV19 to TRBJ2-6, with a weak D call TRBD1 (6 bases). CDR3 length: 17 amino acids. Germline CDR1 is LNHDA and CDR2 is SQIVND (reference sequence). Trimming stripped 5 bases from V and 0 bases from J, with 14 bases between. CDR3 residues: CASSETRGLSGANVLTF. CDR3 nucleotides: TGTGCCAGTAGTGAAACCAGGGGCCTCTCTGGGGCCAACGTCCTGACTTTC.

This clone was found once. The chain recombines TRBV12-3 or TRBV12-4 with TRBJ2-1, with D uncertain. CDR3 size: 13 residues. V lost 4 bases and J lost 5, with 9 bases in between. The CDR3 DNA is TGTGCCAGCAGTTGGAACCGGGACAATGAGCAGTTCTTC. Protein: CASSWNRDNEQFF.

The chain carries TRBV28 and TRBJ1-4, with D perhaps matching TRBD1 (5 bases). V was trimmed by 6 bases and J by 0 bases, leaving 8 bases between them. Germline V CDR1 and CDR2: MDHEN, SYDVKM. This CDR3 spans 14 amino acids. The CDR3 is CASRDSTTNEKLFF. The CDR3 coding sequence is TGTGCCAGCAGAGACAGTACAACTAATGAAAAACTGTTTTTT. The full variable domain, with the rest looked up from reference TRBV28 and TRBJ1-4, is DVKVTQSSRYLVKRTGEKVFLECVQDMDHENMFWYRQDPGLGLRLIYFSYDVKMKEKGDIPEGYSVSREKKERFSLILESASTNQTSMYLCASRDSTTNEKLFFGSGTQLSVL.

The gene calls are TRBV4-2 and TRBJ1-2, with D possibly being TRBD1 (5 bases). The germline V and J ends were trimmed by 7 bases and 4 bases, with 7 bases remaining between them. This CDR3 region has 11 residues. Germline CDR1 and CDR2: LGHNA and YNFKEQ. As DNA, the CDR3 is TGTGCCAGCAAGGGGCTCTATGGCTACACCTTC. Translated: CASKGLYGYTF.

J is TRBJ1-2 and V is TRBV5-4; D is possibly TRBD1 (5 bases). Germline V CDR1 and CDR2: SGHNT, YYREEE (reference sequence). This CDR3 region has 16 residues. Between the trimmed V and J ends, which lost 2 bases and 0 bases, there was a span of 14 bases. CDR3: CASSFKAGQPNYGYTF. The CDR3 nucleotides read TGTGCCAGCAGCTTCAAGGCAGGGCAGCCTAACTATGGCTACACCTTC. Drawing the rest from reference TRBV5-4 and TRBJ1-2, the complete variable domain is ETGVTQSPTHLIKTRGQQVTLRCSSQSGHNTVSWYQQALGQGPQFIFQYYREEENGRGNFPPRFSGLQFPNYSSELNVNALELDDSALYLCASSFKAGQPNYGYTFGSGTRLTVV.

The rearrangement joins TRBV30 to TRBJ2-3, with a tentative D call TRBD2 (5 bases). Trimming cost V 0 bases and J 8 bases, with 15 bases left between them. CDR3 length: 14 amino acids. Germline V CDR1 and CDR2: GTSNPN, SVGIG (reference sequence). Here the CDR3 DNA reads TGTGCCTGGAGTGTGGGCAGCGGACGGGGTACGCAGTATTTT. Its protein is CAWSVGSGRGTQYF. The full variable domain, in which reference TRBV30 and TRBJ2-3 provide the parts outside the CDR3, is SQTIHQWPATLVQPVGSPLSLECTVEGTSNPNLYWYRQAAGRGLQLLFYSVGIGQISSEVPQNLSASRPQDRQFILSSKKLLLSDSGFYLCAWSVGSGRGTQYFGPGTRLTVL.

The CDR3 nucleotides read TGTGCCAGCAGCACTAATTTAGGGGAACGACAGTTCTCGAACACCGGGGAGCTGTTTTTT. Translating gives CASSTNLGERQFSNTGELFF. The chain has TRBV6-2 or TRBV6-3 and TRBJ2-2; D might be TRBD1 (5 bases). Trimming removed 6 bases at V and 0 bases at J, with 26 bases between. The CDR3 length is 20 residues. Germline CDR1 reads MNHEY; CDR2 reads SVGEGT.

The CDR3 DNA sequence: TGTGCCAGCATTGGGCGGGGGGGCGCCGGGGAGCTGTTTTTT. Its protein product is CASIGRGGAGELFF. The chain combines TRBV27 with TRBJ2-2; 9 nucleotides match TRBD2. V lost 7 bases to trimming and J lost 6 bases; unmatched junction nucleotides: 6. The germline gives CDR1 MNHEY, CDR2 SMNVEV (reference sequence). This CDR3 contains 14 residues.

The chain links TRBV10-3 to TRBJ2-1; D might be TRBD1 (6 bases). CDR3 length: 14 residues. The V end lost 4 bases, the J end lost 8 bases, and 15 bases lay between the germline ends. Germline values: CDR1 ENHRY, CDR2 SYGVKD. The CDR3 nucleotides read TGTGCCATCAGTGGAATACAGGGTGTGGATGAGCAGTTCTTC. This codes for CAISGIQGVDEQFF.

The table lists this clone with a few counts. The CDR3 DNA reads TGCGCCAGCCACTGGACAGGAGAGGGCTACGAGCAGTACTTC. It is translated as CASHWTGEGYEQYF. The V and J genes are TRBV5-1 and TRBJ2-7; 7 nucleotides match TRBD1. The CDR3 contains 14 residues. J lost 3 bases, V lost 7 bases, and 10 bases had no gene match. From germline, CDR1 is SGHRS and CDR2 YFSETQ.

V is TRBV7-6 and J is TRBJ2-5; weak D call: TRBD1 (6 bases). Looked up from germline, CDR1 is SGHVS and CDR2 is FNYEAQ. With 5 bases removed from V and 2 bases from J, the gap between germline ends came to 12 bases. The CDR3 covers 14 residues. The CDR3 protein is CASSLGQIQETQYF. In DNA form, the CDR3 reads TGTGCCAGCAGCCTTGGACAGATACAAGAGACCCAGTACTTC. Using reference TRBV7-6 and TRBJ2-5 for the parts outside the CDR3, the full variable domain is GAGVSQSPRYKVTKRGQDVALRCDPISGHVSLYWYRQALGQGPEFLTYFNYEAQQDKSGLPNDRFSAERPEGSISTLTIQRTEQRDSAMYRCASSLGQIQETQYFGPGTRLLVL.

This clone has a single count. The CDR3 spells CASSLARGSGGETQYF. The DNA of the CDR3 is TGTGCCAGCAGCTTAGCCCGGGGTAGCGGGGGAGAGACCCAGTACTTC. The chain joins TRBV7-8 to TRBJ2-5; 9 bases map to TRBD2. V was clipped by 0 bases and J by 4 bases; unmatched bases: 6. The CDR3 covers 16 residues. The germline gives CDR1 SGHVS, CDR2 FQNEAQ.

The J gene is TRBJ2-6, the V gene TRBV5-4; 8 bases fit TRBD2. Germline V gives CDR1 SGHNT, CDR2 YYREEE (reference sequence). The CDR3 consists of 17 residues. V shed 0 bases and J 4 bases; nucleotides not matched to a gene: 6. CDR3 nucleotides: TGTGCCAGCAGCTTGGCTTCGGGGGGGCGAGGGGCCAACGTCCTGACTTTC. Its protein product is CASSLASGGRGANVLTF.